Below, 31 T cell receptor beta chains from the same sample are listed, as sequenced in a study of PD-1 blockade in classical Hodgkin lymphoma. The data were produced by immunoSEQ multiplex PCR, yet TCRdb's version contains in-frame clones alone and is incomplete. The profile shows 64,000 or so clones, about 90% of them singletons. Time point denoted: cycle 4 day 1 (C4D1), after 6 weeks of nivolumab. Every single patient, without exception, relapsed after autologous stem cell transplantation, and brentuximab vedotin exposure varied. Sequences were derived from peripheral blood mononuclear cells (PBMCs), sampled before the fourth cycle of nivolumab. These receptor sequences come from a human donor with classical Hodgkin lymphoma.

This chain links TRBV7-6 with TRBJ2-3; no firm D call. CDR3 size: 14 residues. Trimming shortened V by 8 bases and J by 2 bases, and 14 bases separated the two germline ends. From germline, CDR1 is SGHVS and CDR2 FNYEAQ. In DNA, the CDR3 is TGTGCCAGCGGTTTGCAGATGGACACAGATACGCAGTATTTT. Protein product: CASGLQMDTDTQYF.

The rearrangement joins TRBV18 to TRBJ2-7; 7 bases are shared with TRBD2. Trimming took 3 bases from V and 1 from J; bases not matched to a gene: 6. Germline assignment: CDR1 KGHSH and CDR2 LQKENI. This CDR3 is built from 15 residues. CDR3: CASSPFLADSYEQYF. For the CDR3, the DNA is TGTGCCAGCTCACCGTTCCTAGCGGATTCCTACGAGCAGTACTTC.

This clone was counted between two and nine times. J is TRBJ1-5 and V is TRBV7-9; the D gene is possibly TRBD1 (6 bases). The V end lost 5 bases, the J end lost 6 bases, and 11 bases lay between the germline ends. Germline CDR1 SEHNR, CDR2 FQNEAQ (reference sequence). The CDR3 consists of 13 residues. The CDR3 region has the DNA TGTGCCAGCAGCATAGAAGGGGGTCAGCCCCAGCATTTT. Amino acids: CASSIEGGQPQHF.

The chain employs TRBV5-1 and TRBJ2-7; D remains ambiguous. The CDR3 loop spans 12 amino acids. The germline CDR1 and CDR2 sequences are SGHRS and YFSETQ. Trimming left V 4 bases short and J 1 base short, with 6 bases between. CDR3 protein: CASSQESYEQYF. As DNA, the CDR3 is TGCGCCAGCAGCCAAGAGTCCTACGAGCAGTACTTC.

This chain joins TRBV30 and TRBJ2-1, with TRBD2 as a possible D gene (5 bases). This CDR3 has 11 amino acids. The V end lost 4 bases, the J end lost 10 bases, and 11 bases lay between the germline ends. In germline, CDR1 is GTSNPN, CDR2 SVGIG (reference sequence). The CDR3 protein is CAWTGNEEQFF. CDR3 bases: TGTGCCTGGACGGGGAACGAGGAGCAGTTCTTC.

This CDR3 reads CASSLVGDSDYYEQYF. Here the CDR3 DNA reads TGTGCCAGCAGCTTAGTGGGCGACAGTGACTACTACGAGCAGTACTTC. The chain couples TRBV11-2 to TRBJ2-7; the D call may be TRBD1 or TRBD2 (5 bases each). V lost 1 base and J 3 bases, leaving 16 bases between the germline ends. The germline V gene encodes CDR1 SGHAT and CDR2 FQNNGV. The CDR3 has 16 residues.

This clone is judged medium-sized. The sample contains more than one DNA sequence encoding this CDR3. This chain joins TRBV30 and TRBJ2-1; unclear D gene. Trimming removed 1 base at V and 5 bases at J, with 6 bases between. This CDR3 is 12 amino acids long. The germline V gene has CDR1 GTSNPN and CDR2 SVGIG (reference sequence). The CDR3 DNA reads as TGTGCCTGGAGTGGATGGGACAATGAGCAGTTCTTC. Amino acids: CAWSGWDNEQFF.

The chain links TRBV6-5 to TRBJ2-3, with 13 bases aligning to TRBD2. Germline V gene lookup returns CDR1 MNHEY and CDR2 SVGAGI. The CDR3 has 16 residues. V lost 2 bases and J lost 6; bases outside the gene matches: 5. This CDR3 is CASSYKGLAGRDTQYF. The CDR3 nucleotides are TGTGCCAGCAGTTACAAGGGACTAGCGGGGAGGGATACGCAGTATTTT.

The chain uses TRBV5-1 and TRBJ2-2; TRBD1 matches at 7 bases. The CDR3 covers 14 residues. The J segment lost 6 bases and the V segment lost 3 bases, leaving 5 bases of the junction unmatched. In germline, CDR1 is SGHRS, CDR2 YFSETQ. The CDR3 is CASSSTGDSGELFF. For the CDR3, the DNA is TGCGCCAGCAGCTCCACAGGGGATTCCGGGGAGCTGTTTTTT.

The chain is built from TRBV14 and TRBJ1-4; D is uncertain. The V end was cut by 1 base, the J end by 8 bases, with 8 bases between. CDR1 and CDR2 from the germline V gene are SGHDN and FVKESK. This CDR3 has 13 residues. CDR3 sequence: CASSQGYAEKLFF. In DNA form, the CDR3 reads TGTGCCAGCAGCCAAGGGTACGCAGAAAAACTGTTTTTT.

The rearrangement uses TRBV5-4 and TRBJ1-2; D remains ambiguous. This CDR3 is 14 amino acids long. Germline values: CDR1 SGHNT, CDR2 YYREEE (reference sequence). V dropped 0 bases and J dropped 2 bases, with 8 bases sitting between them. The CDR3 is CASSLGQANYGYTF. In nucleotides, the CDR3 is TGTGCCAGCAGCTTGGGTCAGGCGAACTATGGCTACACCTTC.

The rearrangement links TRBV27 to TRBJ2-1; D is uncertain. V shed 0 bases and J shed 2 bases, with 2 bases lying between them. The CDR3 runs to 13 residues. Per the germline V gene, CDR1 is MNHEY and CDR2 is SMNVEV (reference sequence). CDR3 nucleotides: TGTGCCAGCAGTTTATCGCCCTACAATGAGCAGTTCTTC. Encoded protein: CASSLSPYNEQFF.

The chain combines TRBV29-1 with TRBJ2-3; D gene ambiguous. The germline V and J ends were trimmed by 4 bases and 4 bases, with 15 bases remaining between them. The CDR3 consists of 14 residues. Germline lookup yields CDR1 SQVTM and CDR2 ANQGSEA. The CDR3 is CSVVVKGPPDTQYF. CDR3 DNA: TGCAGCGTTGTAGTAAAAGGGCCCCCAGATACGCAGTATTTT.

This clone was observed a handful of times. This sequence joins TRBV5-4 and TRBJ2-5; D is ambiguous. V lost 3 bases to trimming and J lost 2 bases, with 2 bases between them. This CDR3 has 11 residues. The germline V gene encodes CDR1 SGHNT and CDR2 YYREEE (reference sequence). The CDR3, as DNA: TGTGCCAGCAGCTCTCAAGAGACCCAGTACTTC. This sequence encodes CASSSQETQYF.

The V and J genes are TRBV2 and TRBJ2-7; D call uncertain. V shed 2 bases and J shed 3 bases, with 14 bases lying between them. This CDR3 is built from 15 residues. Per the germline V gene, CDR1 is SNHLY and CDR2 is FYNNEI. The CDR3 protein is CASSENTERVYEQYF. CDR3 DNA: TGTGCCAGCAGTGAAAATACGGAAAGGGTCTACGAGCAGTACTTC.

The rearrangement joins TRBV11-2 to TRBJ1-1; 7 positions match TRBD1. CDR1 is SGHAT, CDR2 FQNNGV, per germline. The CDR3 sequence is 14 residues long. V lost 4 bases to trimming and J lost 4 bases; unmatched junction nucleotides: 6. Written as DNA, the CDR3 is TGTGCCAGCAGCTCCCGACAGGGAGGCACTGAAGCTTTCTTT. Its protein is CASSSRQGGTEAFF.

The V and J genes are TRBV7-6 and TRBJ1-4; D is undetermined. Per germline, CDR1 SGHVS and CDR2 FNYEAQ. The germline V and J ends were trimmed by 3 bases and 7 bases, with 12 bases remaining between them. CDR3 length: 14 residues. The CDR3 region has the DNA TGTGCCAGCAGCTTTCGGGAGGGAGGTGAAAAACTGTTTTTT. It is translated as CASSFREGGEKLFF. Based on the CDR3 plus reference TRBV7-6 and TRBJ1-4, the full variable domain is GAGVSQSPRYKVTKRGQDVALRCDPISGHVSLYWYRQALGQGPEFLTYFNYEAQQDKSGLPNDRFSAERPEGSISTLTIQRTEQRDSAMYRCASSFREGGEKLFFGSGTQLSVL.

V is TRBV28 and J is TRBJ1-5; D not certain. This CDR3 comprises 12 residues. V was shortened by 6 bases and J by 9 bases, with 12 bases between the two germline ends. The germline V gene encodes CDR1 MDHEN and CDR2 SYDVKM. CDR3 amino acids: CASSLPLPPQHF. CDR3 in DNA: TGTGCCAGCAGCCTGCCACTCCCGCCCCAGCATTTT.

CDR3 sequence (DNA): TGTGCCAGCAGTCAGGGGATTCTCCGGTTCCCACCCCTCCACTTT. This sequence encodes CASSQGILRFPPLHF. The gene calls are TRBV6-5 and TRBJ1-6; weak D call: TRBD1 (6 bases). CDR1 MNHEY and CDR2 SVGAGI come from the germline V gene. Trimming took off 5 bases at V and 11 bases at J, with 19 bases between the two ends. The CDR3 is 15 residues long.

The V call is TRBV27, the J call TRBJ1-1, with 7 bases identical to TRBD1. CDR3 length: 14 amino acids. The ends lost 2 bases at V and 4 bases at J; junction bases unmatched: 4. Germline CDR1 and CDR2: MNHEY and SMNVEV (reference sequence). The CDR3 DNA follows: TGTGCCAGCAGTTTAAATGCAGGGGGCACTGAAGCTTTCTTT. It encodes CASSLNAGGTEAFF.

The chain joins TRBV25-1 to TRBJ2-2, with TRBD1 identical over 10 bases. The CDR3 extends over 16 amino acids. The V gene end was trimmed by 4 bases and the J gene end by 2 bases; junction bases not matched to a gene: 4. CDR1 and CDR2 from the germline V gene are MGHDK and SYGVNS. DNA of the CDR3: TGTGCCAGCAGTGGGGGACAGGGGTTTAACACCGGGGAGCTGTTTTTT. Amino acid sequence: CASSGGQGFNTGELFF.

This sequence joins TRBV7-2 and TRBJ2-6; unclear D gene. This CDR3 spans 14 amino acids. Trimming removed 3 bases at V and 4 bases at J, with 7 bases between. Germline assignment: CDR1 SGHTA and CDR2 FQGNSA. CDR3 residues: CASSLIVGANVLTF. Written as DNA, the CDR3 is TGTGCCAGCAGCTTGATCGTAGGGGCCAACGTCCTGACTTTC.

This clone has a single count. This chain links TRBV6-5 with TRBJ2-7; D unresolved. Trimming took 2 bases from V and 2 from J, leaving 7 bases between them. CDR1 is MNHEY and CDR2 is SVGAGI in the germline V gene. There are 13 residues in the CDR3. CDR3 residues: CASSYDTPYEQYF. The DNA of the CDR3 is TGTGCCAGCAGTTACGATACCCCCTACGAGCAGTACTTC.

V and J are TRBV5-1 and TRBJ2-2, with D unresolved. V lost 4 bases to trimming and J lost 3 bases, with 16 bases between them. The CDR3 has 16 residues. Germline values: CDR1 SGHRS, CDR2 YFSETQ. The CDR3 DNA follows: TGCGCCAGCAGCCTGGGTTGGCCAGCCTACACCGGGGAGCTGTTTTTT. Encoded protein: CASSLGWPAYTGELFF.

The chain employs TRBV6-5 and TRBJ2-1, with D possibly matching TRBD2 (7 bases). The V gene lost 7 bases and the J gene lost 4 bases, with 17 bases spanning the gap. The CDR3 runs 15 residues. The germline V gene encodes CDR1 MNHEY and CDR2 SVGAGI. DNA of the CDR3: TGTGCCAGCAAGGGGCGGGGGCGCGGATACAATGAGCAGTTCTTC. Translation gives CASKGRGRGYNEQFF.

V is TRBV6-5 and J is TRBJ2-7; 9 bases align to TRBD1. V was clipped by 6 bases and J by 7 bases; unmatched bases: 7. Per the germline V gene, CDR1 is MNHEY and CDR2 is SVGAGI. The CDR3 totals 13 residues. The CDR3 DNA sequence: TGTGCCAGCAGAGTTACCGGGACAGGGGAGCAGTACTTC. Residues: CASRVTGTGEQYF.

This chain links TRBV7-9 with TRBJ1-1; TRBD1 is a possible D gene (6 bases). CDR1 is SEHNR, CDR2 FQNEAQ, per germline (reference sequence). V was shortened by 2 bases and J by 1 base, with 8 bases between the two germline ends. The CDR3 consists of 14 residues. CDR3 bases: TGTGCCAGCAGCTTACAGGGGCCGAACACTGAAGCTTTCTTT. The encoded protein is CASSLQGPNTEAFF.

This chain connects TRBV7-9 to TRBJ2-3; D is undetermined. The CDR3 extends over 15 amino acids. The germline V gene has CDR1 SEHNR and CDR2 FQNEAQ (reference sequence). V lost 1 base, J lost 2 bases, and 10 bases lay in between. CDR3 coding DNA: TGTGCCAGCAGCTTAGGGGGTGAAGTCACAGATACGCAGTATTTT. Its translation: CASSLGGEVTDTQYF.

This clone appeared a few times. The gene calls are TRBV7-9 and TRBJ1-2; a possible D gene is TRBD1 (6 bases). V was cut by 1 base and J by 4 bases, with 10 bases left in between. This CDR3 spans 14 amino acids. Looked up from germline, CDR1 is SEHNR and CDR2 is FQNEAQ (reference sequence). CDR3 sequence reads: CASSLVQGSYGYTF. CDR3 nucleotides: TGTGCCAGCAGCTTAGTACAGGGCTCCTATGGCTACACCTTC.

The gene calls are TRBV10-3 and TRBJ2-5, with D perhaps matching TRBD2 (6 bases). The germline gives CDR1 ENHRY, CDR2 SYGVKD. V was clipped by 2 bases and J by 5 bases, with 15 bases between them. The CDR3 extends over 15 amino acids. This chain's CDR3 is CAISERREDKETQYF. The CDR3 DNA follows: TGTGCCATCAGTGAGCGGAGGGAGGACAAGGAGACCCAGTACTTC.

As regards this clone: The junction shows a germline mismatch at one end, possibly a read error. This chain joins TRBV28 and TRBJ2-3; D is ambiguous. The germline gives CDR1 MDHEN, CDR2 SYDVKM. The CDR3 contains 17 residues. The CDR3 sequence is CASTSLGNLLLPGSLGF. The CDR3 DNA reads TGTGCCAGCACTTCCCTTGGGAATCTACTTTTGCCGGGCTCTTTAGGTTTT.